These 7 T cell receptor beta chains came from one sample sequenced in a study of blood T cell repertoires in COVID-19. This table comes from immunoSEQ multiplex PCR, and its TCRdb copy is limited to in-frame clones, with some not included. Counted here are 210,000 or so clones, around 91% occurring once; the ten biggest clones make up less than 0.7%. Sequenced sample: peripheral blood. The origin of the receptors is a man aged 45 to 65 with acute or convalescent COVID-19.

The rearrangement uses TRBV18 and TRBJ2-2; no definite D call. CDR1 KGHSH and CDR2 LQKENI come from the germline V gene. The CDR3 loop spans 11 amino acids. Trimming removed 5 bases from V and 5 bases from J, with 3 bases in between. The CDR3 protein is CASSVTGELFF. DNA for the CDR3: TGTGCCAGCTCAGTAACCGGGGAGCTGTTTTTT.

The V and J genes are TRBV5-1 and TRBJ2-3, with 8 bases lining up with TRBD2. The germline V gene encodes CDR1 SGHRS and CDR2 YFSETQ. CDR3 length equals 15 residues. Trimming removed 0 bases from V and 2 bases from J; junction bases left unmatched: 2. The DNA for the CDR3 is TGCGCCAGCAGCTTGGCTAGCGGGTACACAGATACGCAGTATTTT. Translating it yields CASSLASGYTDTQYF.

The CDR3 DNA sequence: TGTGCCAGCAGTTGGGACAGGTCCGCTGAGCAGTTCTTC. Translation gives CASSWDRSAEQFF. The chain couples TRBV28 to TRBJ2-1, with 8 bases matching TRBD1. The CDR3 sequence is 13 residues long. The junction had 5 bases not matched to a gene; V was cut back by 4 bases and J by 9 bases. From germline, CDR1 is MDHEN and CDR2 SYDVKM.

The chain employs TRBV6-1 and TRBJ1-1; the D is unclear. The CDR3 has 14 residues. V was shortened by 0 bases and J by 4 bases, with 9 bases between the two germline ends. CDR1 MNHNS and CDR2 SASEGT come from the germline V gene. CDR3 nucleotides: TGTGCCAGCAGTGAAGCGCTTCGGGGCACTGAAGCTTTCTTT. Encoded protein: CASSEALRGTEAFF.

The chain employs TRBV2 and TRBJ1-3, with D tentatively TRBD1 (6 bases). Germline V gene sequence: CDR1 SNHLY, CDR2 FYNNEI. The CDR3 totals 13 residues. V dropped 11 bases and J dropped 4 bases, with 15 bases sitting between them. CDR3 in amino acids: CAGSRQAGNTIYF. The CDR3 bases are TGTGCCGGATCCAGACAGGCCGGAAACACCATATATTTT.

The V call is TRBV19, the J call TRBJ2-2; D gene uncertain. Between the trimmed V and J ends, which lost 3 bases and 14 bases, there was a span of 10 bases. CDR1 is LNHDA, CDR2 SQIVND, per germline (reference sequence). CDR3 size: 11 residues. CDR3 DNA: TGTGCCAGTAGTATTTCGGAGCGACTGTTTTTT. Encoded protein: CASSISERLFF.

Details on this clone: Other DNA sequences in the same sample also yield this CDR3. The chain joins TRBV10-3 to TRBJ2-5; 7 bases are shared with TRBD1. V shed 0 bases and J 4 bases; nucleotides not matched to a gene: 5. The CDR3 sequence is 15 residues long. Germline-derived CDR1 and CDR2 are ENHRY and SYGVKD. CDR3: CAISESTGAGETQYF. For the CDR3, the DNA is TGTGCCATCAGTGAGTCCACAGGGGCGGGAGAGACCCAGTACTTC.